This T cell receptor beta chain was sequenced for a study of cytomegalovirus exposure and HLA in healthy donors. The germline V gene encodes CDR1 LGHNA and CDR2 YNFKEQ. This CDR3 has 14 amino acids. Trimming took 1 base from V and 3 from J, leaving 7 bases between them. General study findings and limits: Reports described diagnosis of cytomegalovirus status by the classifier as highly specific and sensitive.

About this clone itself: The antigen is unknown.

PCR was performed using 60 Vbeta and 13 Jbeta primers. Authors' analysis steps: Approximately 11 million of the roughly 80 million unique TCR beta chains counted in a later analysis were shared. Only in-frame clones appear in the TCRdb table, and some are missing; sequencing was by immunoSEQ multiplex PCR. Clone size and the V and J calls come from that table; the DNA yielded D and trimming. Of about 160,000 clones in the sample, almost 80% were seen once. The material sequenced was PBMCs. This clonotype originated in a woman between 50 and 59 years old in good health and CMV-seronegative. This chain links TRBV4-2 with TRBJ2-1; TRBD2 might be the D (6 bases). This CDR3 reads CASSQAGVYNEQFF. The CDR3 DNA sequence: TGTGCCAGCAGCCAAGCGGGGGTCTACAATGAGCAGTTCTTC.